This TCR beta chain was captured in a study of blood T cell repertoires in COVID-19. Overall study context: Sources were T cells, B-cell-depleted T cells, or PBMCs; the material itself was cDNA or gDNA.

V was pared by 3 bases and J by 1 base, with 10 bases between. Per germline, CDR1 LNHDA and CDR2 SQIVND (reference sequence). The CDR3 extends over 15 amino acids. In the source study's methods: Reference gene primer amplification in the assay estimated nucleated cell counts. Libraries were prepared by immunoSEQ multiplex PCR; TCRdb keeps only in-frame clonotypes and omits some of them. That table is the source of V, J and clone size, and D and trimming were worked out from the DNA. The data hold about 79,000 clones, with more than 85% observed a single time. The source material was peripheral blood. The chain couples TRBV19 to TRBJ1-5; no definite D call. This TCR derives from a man aged 65 to 79 with active or convalescent COVID-19. The CDR3: CASSISGVSNQPQHF. The CDR3 DNA is TGTGCCAGTAGTATCTCCGGGGTGAGCAATCAGCCCCAGCATTTT.